This T cell receptor (beta chain) appears in the sequencing data of a study of CD8 T cells in Susac syndrome. Reverse transcription of about 0.5 to 1 ug RNA was carried out with random hexamers. In TCRdb, the immunoSEQ multiplex PCR reads were re-called with MiXCR into one record per CDR3 protein. The sample shows some 100,000 distinct CDR3 sequences, about 96% of them seen only once. Trimming stripped 3 bases from V and 0 bases from J, with 8 bases between. Germline CDR1 and CDR2: SQVTM and ANQGSEA. The CDR3 extends over 14 amino acids. This chain joins TRBV29-1 and TRBJ2-2; no clear D. The sample was CD4+ T cells from PBMCs. The source is a human donor in good health. The CDR3, as DNA: TGCAGCGTTGAGGCCAGCCCGAACACCGGGGAGCTGTTTTTT. Protein product: CSVEASPNTGELFF.